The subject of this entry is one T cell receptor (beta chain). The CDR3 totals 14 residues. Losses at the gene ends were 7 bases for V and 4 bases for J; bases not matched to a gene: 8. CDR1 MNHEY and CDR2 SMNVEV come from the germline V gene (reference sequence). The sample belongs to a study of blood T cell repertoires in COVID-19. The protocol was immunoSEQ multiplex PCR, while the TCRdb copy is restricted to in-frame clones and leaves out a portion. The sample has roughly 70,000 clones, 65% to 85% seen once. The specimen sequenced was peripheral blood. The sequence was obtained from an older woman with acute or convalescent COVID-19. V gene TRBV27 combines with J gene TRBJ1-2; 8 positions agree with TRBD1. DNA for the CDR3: TGTGCCAGCAAAGAGGACAGGGCCAGCTATGGCTACACCTTC. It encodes CASKEDRASYGYTF.